This T cell receptor beta chain was obtained from a study of cytomegalovirus exposure and HLA in healthy donors. Germline V gene data show CDR1 as SGDLS and CDR2 as YYNGEE. Between the trimmed V and J ends, which lost 0 bases and 1 base, there was a span of 5 bases. This CDR3 comprises 13 residues. The sample holds one count of this clone. Other nucleotide sequences in the sample specify the same CDR3. Both 60 Vbeta primers and 13 Jbeta primers went into the PCR. Profiled with immunoSEQ multiplex PCR; TCRdb holds only in-frame clones, not every one. The table lists under 200,000 clones, around 77% of them singletons, with 2% to 2.5% in the top ten.

The V gene is TRBV9, the J gene TRBJ2-7; D gene unclear. This TCR was sampled from a man between 60 and 70 years old in good health and CMV-seronegative. Sequencing was performed on PBMCs. CDR3 sequence: CASSVDSSYEQYF. CDR3 coding DNA: TGTGCCAGCAGCGTAGACAGTTCCTACGAGCAGTACTTC.